Below, 18 T cell receptor beta chains from the same sample are listed, as sequenced in a study of siplizumab effects on memory and regulatory T cells. TCRdb's table, derived via immunoSEQ multiplex PCR, lists solely in-frame clones and lacks some. The sample contains roughly 56,000 clones, just over 95% of which appear only once. Sample: naive CD8+ T cells sorted from blood. These receptor sequences come from a human donor in good health.

This clone has just one count. The chain uses TRBV27 and TRBJ2-1; D call uncertain. Trimming took off 4 bases at V and 6 bases at J, with 13 bases between the two ends. Germline V lookup: CDR1 MNHEY, CDR2 SMNVEV (reference sequence). This CDR3 has 14 residues. CDR3 loop: CASSSPTLPNEQFF. Here the CDR3 DNA reads TGTGCCAGCAGTTCTCCGACCCTTCCCAATGAGCAGTTCTTC.

This chain connects TRBV7-9 to TRBJ2-7, with D hard to call. The V end lost 0 bases, the J end lost 7 bases, and 7 bases lay between the germline ends. The germline V gene has CDR1 SEHNR and CDR2 FQNEAQ (reference sequence). The CDR3 has 12 residues. The CDR3 protein is CASSLATWEQYF. In DNA form, the CDR3 reads TGTGCCAGCAGCTTAGCTACGTGGGAGCAGTACTTC.

The V gene is TRBV28, the J gene TRBJ2-3; 9 bases are a match to TRBD1. CDR1 MDHEN and CDR2 SYDVKM come from the germline V gene. J was trimmed by 7 bases and V by 3 bases; bases with no gene match: 20. The CDR3 is 19 residues long. The DNA of the CDR3 is TGTGCCAGCAGTTTCAGGACAGGGGAGGGTGGTATTCAATTGTATACGCAGTATTTT. Amino acid sequence: CASSFRTGEGGIQLYTQYF.

This clone was seen a single time. The V call is TRBV6-5, the J call TRBJ2-1; D gene ambiguous. The germline CDR1 and CDR2 sequences are MNHEY and SVGAGI. The CDR3 has 11 amino acids. The V end lost 1 base, the J end lost 9 bases, and 4 bases lay between the germline ends. The CDR3 reads CASSYLLEQFF. The DNA of the CDR3 is TGTGCCAGCAGTTACTTACTTGAGCAGTTCTTC.

V usage is TRBV6-5 and J usage is TRBJ1-5; D is uncertain. CDR3 length equals 14 residues. Trimming removed 5 bases at V and 4 bases at J, with 12 bases between. Germline CDR1 is MNHEY and CDR2 is SVGAGI. CDR3 nucleotides: TGTGCCAGCAGTAATAGTGGCCAGAATCAGCCCCAGCATTTT. It codes for CASSNSGQNQPQHF.

The chain links TRBV6-5 to TRBJ2-1, with D tentatively TRBD2 (6 bases). The CDR3 spans 12 residues. The V end lost 2 bases, the J end lost 7 bases, and 6 bases lay between the germline ends. Germline values: CDR1 MNHEY, CDR2 SVGAGI. CDR3 loop: CASSYRGNEQFF. CDR3 in DNA: TGTGCCAGCAGTTACCGGGGGAATGAGCAGTTCTTC.

V gene TRBV5-4 combines with J gene TRBJ2-7, with 9 bases identical to TRBD1. Trimming at V came to 0 bases and at J to 4 bases, leaving 8 bases not matched to a gene. CDR1 and CDR2 (germline): SGHNT, YYREEE (reference sequence). The CDR3 totals 16 residues. CDR3 coding DNA: TGTGCCAGCAGCTTGGCCGGGACAGGGATACTTTACGAGCAGTACTTC. Its translation: CASSLAGTGILYEQYF.

This sequence joins TRBV2 and TRBJ2-7; TRBD1 aligns across 8 bases. Germline CDR1 is SNHLY and CDR2 is FYNNEI. The CDR3 totals 15 residues. The ends lost 3 bases at V and 3 bases at J; junction bases unmatched: 7. CDR3 residues: CASSDVGTGNYEQYF. The CDR3 bases are TGTGCCAGCAGTGATGTTGGGACAGGAAACTACGAGCAGTACTTC.

The gene calls are TRBV19 and TRBJ2-3, with TRBD1 identical over 9 bases. V lost 3 bases and J lost 1; bases outside the gene matches: 8. CDR3 length equals 17 residues. Germline V gives CDR1 LNHDA, CDR2 SQIVND (reference sequence). CDR3 residues: CASSIFGDRVGTDTQYF. CDR3 nucleotides: TGTGCCAGTAGTATTTTTGGGGACAGGGTCGGCACAGATACGCAGTATTTT. Looking up the rest from reference TRBV19 and TRBJ2-3 gives the full variable domain: DGGITQSPKYLFRKEGQNVTLSCEQNLNHDAMYWYRQDPGQGLRLIYYSQIVNDFQKGDIAEGYSVSREKKESFPLTVTSAQKNPTAFYLCASSIFGDRVGTDTQYFGPGTRLTVL.

The chain carries TRBV25-1 and TRBJ1-2, with 7 bases aligning to TRBD1. The germline V gene has CDR1 MGHDK and CDR2 SYGVNS. The CDR3 is made up of 13 amino acids. Trimming cost V 6 bases and J 4 bases; bases outside gene matches: 5. CDR3 DNA: TGTGCCAGCAGCGAGGGGGCCACCTATGGCTACACCTTC. It translates to CASSEGATYGYTF.

The genes are TRBV5-5 and TRBJ2-7; 9 bases map to TRBD1. The CDR3 totals 14 residues. V lost 1 base to trimming and J lost 6 bases; unmatched junction nucleotides: 5. Germline CDR1 and CDR2: SGHKS and YYEKEE (reference sequence). The CDR3 loop is CASSLWDRVVEQYF. The CDR3, as DNA: TGTGCCAGCAGCTTGTGGGACAGGGTAGTCGAGCAGTACTTC.

The rearrangement joins TRBV29-1 to TRBJ2-3, with 9 bases that match TRBD2. The CDR3 runs to 15 residues. The V gene's germline CDR1 is SQVTM and CDR2 ANQGSEA. J was trimmed by 1 base and V by 4 bases; bases with no gene match: 6. CDR3 residues: CSVGGASGGTDTQYF. The CDR3 DNA reads as TGCAGCGTTGGAGGGGCTAGCGGGGGCACAGATACGCAGTATTTT.

This chain links TRBV21-1 with TRBJ2-1; the table names TRBD1, a call not compared with the DNA. TRBV21-1 is a listed pseudogene. CDR3 length equals 14 residues. CDR3 amino acids: CASSKWGTGYEQFF. CDR3 DNA: TGTGCCAGCAGCAAATGGGGGACAGGCTATGAGCAGTTCTTC.

The chain is built from TRBV19 and TRBJ2-3; D gene ambiguous. CDR3 length: 12 amino acids. Germline V CDR1 and CDR2: LNHDA, SQIVND (reference sequence). Trimming took 3 bases from V and 5 from J, leaving 6 bases between them. In nucleotides, the CDR3 is TGTGCCAGTAGTATGCCGGAAGATACGCAGTATTTT. Protein: CASSMPEDTQYF.

The rearrangement links TRBV13 to TRBJ1-1; D not resolved. The CDR3 has 14 residues. The V end was cut by 5 bases, the J end by 0 bases, with 10 bases between. CDR1 and CDR2 (germline): PRHDT, FYEKMQ (reference sequence). CDR3 residues: CASSPRTLNTEAFF. CDR3 bases: TGTGCCAGCAGCCCCCGGACGTTGAACACTGAAGCTTTCTTT.

This chain uses TRBV14 with TRBJ2-7; D is ambiguous. The CDR3 is made up of 16 amino acids. Germline values: CDR1 SGHDN, CDR2 FVKESK. The V and J ends lost 2 bases and 2 bases respectively, with 16 bases between them. CDR3: CASSQRSGPLAYEQYF. The CDR3 region has the DNA TGTGCCAGCAGCCAACGTTCCGGTCCGTTAGCCTACGAGCAGTACTTC.

This chain connects TRBV7-2 to TRBJ2-5; TRBD1 might be the D (6 bases). Trimming cost V 0 bases and J 2 bases, with 13 bases left between them. The germline V gene has CDR1 SGHTA and CDR2 FQGNSA. The CDR3 runs 16 residues. The CDR3 is CASSLARGFGQETQYF. The CDR3 coding sequence is TGTGCCAGCAGCTTAGCAAGGGGGTTTGGTCAAGAGACCCAGTACTTC.

This chain joins TRBV9 and TRBJ2-1, with 7 bases matching TRBD2. This CDR3 region has 15 residues. Germline lookup yields CDR1 SGDLS and CDR2 YYNGEE. Trimming at V came to 4 bases and at J to 1 base, leaving 5 bases not matched to a gene. The CDR3 DNA is TGTGCCAGCAGCCCTGGGACTAATTCCTACAATGAGCAGTTCTTC. It specifies CASSPGTNSYNEQFF.